Each of the 15 T cell receptor beta chains below was sequenced from the same sample in a study of blood T cell repertoires in COVID-19. Some clones are missing from TCRdb's copy, which holds only in-frame ones; the method was immunoSEQ multiplex PCR. Counted here are about 210,000 clones, about four fifths occurring once; the ten biggest clones make up about 2.7%. The specimen was peripheral blood. These receptors came from a woman in her thirties or forties with active or convalescent COVID-19.

This chain connects TRBV27 to TRBJ1-2; D remains unclear. CDR1 and CDR2 (germline): MNHEY, SMNVEV (reference sequence). The CDR3 has 14 residues. V was cut by 3 bases and J by 0 bases, with 8 bases left in between. DNA of the CDR3: TGTGCCAGCAGTTTGACCGGGGCTAACTATGGCTACACCTTC. Translation: CASSLTGANYGYTF.

The chain recombines TRBV14 with TRBJ1-1; D ambiguous. Trimming removed 2 bases at V and 5 bases at J, with 6 bases between. CDR1 and CDR2 from the germline V gene are SGHDN and FVKESK. This CDR3 spans 12 amino acids. CDR3 amino acids: CASSQSATEAFF. The CDR3 bases are TGTGCCAGCAGCCAATCTGCGACTGAAGCTTTCTTT.

The rearrangement links TRBV14 to TRBJ2-7; 9 bases agree with TRBD2. After removal of 6 bases from V and 1 base from J, the junction contained 4 bases not matched to a gene. Germline assignment: CDR1 SGHDN and CDR2 FVKESK. The CDR3 sequence is 14 residues long. The CDR3 loop is CASSIAGGSYEQYF. The CDR3, as DNA: TGTGCCAGCAGTATCGCGGGGGGGTCCTACGAGCAGTACTTC.

The gene calls are TRBV13 and TRBJ1-6; no clear D. The CDR3 has 13 amino acids. Germline V lookup: CDR1 PRHDT, CDR2 FYEKMQ (reference sequence). Trimming cost V 1 base and J 12 bases, with 10 bases left between them. CDR3: CASSLEPGGPLHF. In DNA, the CDR3 is TGTGCCAGCAGCTTAGAGCCAGGTGGACCCCTCCACTTT.

The chain joins TRBV6-2 or TRBV6-3 to TRBJ2-7, with 8 bases matching TRBD1. With 6 bases clipped from V and 1 base from J, the junction kept 14 bases outside the gene matches. The germline gives CDR1 MNHEY, CDR2 SVGEGT. The CDR3 extends over 17 amino acids. The chain's CDR3 is CASSLGTGYPRSYEQYF. The CDR3 nucleotides are TGTGCCAGCAGCCTAGGGACAGGTTATCCGCGTTCCTACGAGCAGTACTTC.

This chain connects TRBV6-6 to TRBJ1-3, with D tentatively TRBD1 (6 bases). The V gene lost 5 bases and the J gene lost 1 base, with 9 bases spanning the gap. This CDR3 comprises 14 residues. Germline V CDR1 and CDR2: MNHNY, SVGAGI (reference sequence). CDR3 protein: CASSRQASGNTIYF. The CDR3 bases are TGTGCCAGCAGTAGACAGGCTTCTGGAAACACCATATATTTT.

In regard to this clone: The junction does not match germline at one end; this may be a read error. The V call is TRBV7-7, the J call TRBJ2-7; TRBD2 might be the D (6 bases). The germline V gene has CDR1 SSHAT and CDR2 FNYEAQ (reference sequence). The length of the CDR3 is 16 residues. CDR3 residues: CASSQGTGRSSYEQYF. CDR3 coding DNA: TGTGCTAGCAGCCAAGGGACTGGACGGAGCTCCTACGAGCAGTACTTC.

The V and J genes are TRBV6-5 and TRBJ1-2; maybe TRBD1 (6 bases). The germline gives CDR1 MNHEY, CDR2 SVGAGI. V was cut by 6 bases and J by 7 bases, with 18 bases left in between. This CDR3 contains 14 residues. The CDR3 region is CASRPGGGAAGYTF. Here the CDR3 DNA reads TGTGCCAGCAGACCTGGGGGGGGCGCGGCTGGCTACACCTTC.

This chain connects TRBV5-4 to TRBJ1-1; D may be TRBD1 (5 bases). Germline CDR1 is SGHNT and CDR2 is YYREEE (reference sequence). The CDR3 sequence is 14 residues long. Trimming took off 0 bases at V and 5 bases at J, with 11 bases between the two ends. CDR3 in amino acids: CASSLEGVRTEAFF. CDR3 bases: TGTGCCAGCAGCTTGGAAGGGGTGAGGACTGAAGCTTTCTTT.

The rearrangement uses TRBV5-1 and TRBJ1-4, with TRBD1 matching 11 bases. The ends lost 0 bases at V and 7 bases at J; junction bases unmatched: 2. CDR1 and CDR2 from the germline V gene are SGHRS and YFSETQ. The CDR3 runs 15 residues. CDR3 DNA sequence: TGCGCCAGCAGCTTGGCGGGACAGGGGGGTGAAAAACTGTTTTTT. This codes for CASSLAGQGGEKLFF.

In DNA form, the CDR3 reads TGTGCCAGCAGCCAAGTGAGGGAGGGACCCACCGGGGAGCTGTTTTTT. Its protein product is CASSQVREGPTGELFF. The V gene is TRBV4-2, the J gene TRBJ2-2; 7 bases agree with TRBD2. V lost 1 base to trimming and J lost 4 bases; unmatched junction nucleotides: 6. The CDR3 contains 16 residues. The germline gives CDR1 LGHNA, CDR2 YNFKEQ.

The chain couples TRBV27 to TRBJ2-1, with 13 bases that match TRBD2. The CDR3 contains 15 residues. The V and J ends lost 7 bases and 6 bases, in that order; junction bases with no gene match: 6. Germline V CDR1 and CDR2: MNHEY, SMNVEV (reference sequence). CDR3 protein: CASTRGLAGSNEQFF. The CDR3 bases are TGTGCCAGCACCAGGGGACTAGCGGGAAGCAATGAGCAGTTCTTC.

The chain links TRBV25-1 to TRBJ1-1; perhaps TRBD1 as D (6 bases). Germline assignment: CDR1 MGHDK and CDR2 SYGVNS. There are 14 residues in the CDR3. V lost 6 bases and J lost 1, with 12 bases in between. The CDR3 DNA sequence: TGTGCCAGCAGATTAGGACAGAAGAACACTGAAGCTTTCTTT. Protein: CASRLGQKNTEAFF. Filled out from reference TRBV25-1 and TRBJ1-1, the complete variable domain reads EADIYQTPRYLVIGTGKKITLECSQTMGHDKMYWYQQDPGMELHLIHYSYGVNSTEKGDLSSESTVSRIRTEHFPLTLESARPSHTSQYLCASRLGQKNTEAFFGQGTRLTVV.

V usage is TRBV6-5 and J usage is TRBJ2-5, with D possibly matching TRBD2 (7 bases). The ends were cut back, 6 bases at V and 5 bases at J, with 19 bases in the middle. The CDR3 has 15 residues. The germline gives CDR1 MNHEY, CDR2 SVGAGI. In DNA form, the CDR3 reads TGTGCCAGCAGCCCCGAAGGGGGGGCGGCGGAGACCCAGTACTTC. Its translation: CASSPEGGAAETQYF.

The rearrangement links TRBV4-3 to TRBJ1-6, with D possibly TRBD1 on 5 matching bases. CDR3 size: 18 residues. Germline lookup yields CDR1 LGHNA and CDR2 YSLEER. With 1 base removed from V and 0 bases from J, the gap between germline ends came to 13 bases. CDR3 nucleotides: TGCGCCAGCAGCCAAGGGTCTGTGGGGCCCTCCTATAATTCACCCCTCCACTTT. Protein sequence: CASSQGSVGPSYNSPLHF.